This TCR beta chain emerged from a study of blood T cell repertoires in COVID-19 (dated by TCRdb to about 2020). Some background on the complete study: Samples covering the acute and convalescent phases of COVID-19 were provided by collaborators in the United States, Italy and Spain. The prospective study material was composed of cDNA or gDNA derived from T cells, B-cell-depleted T cells, or PBMCs. The dataset comprised deeply sampled blood TCRbeta repertoires from subjects exposed to, actively infected with, or recovered from COVID-19. The repertoires were made available in a free public database intended to serve as a resource for research on the immune response to SARS-CoV-2. The samples were drawn from the first 160 participants of the ongoing ImmuneRACE study and from 950 to 1,500 subjects provided by 6 global collaborators. Sample metadata almost always included a de-identified subject ID, COVID-19 status, age in years and sex. HLA class I and class II types, where available, came from metadata supplied by the sample provider rather than from assay-based typing.

Whole blood was collected in K2EDTA tubes by collaborating institutions according to the institutions' own protocols. For TCRbeta analysis, collaborators shipped samples as frozen whole blood, isolated PBMCs, or DNA extracted from either of those sample types. The paper as a whole reports these results and caveats: Clinical and demographic metadata were provided uncurated, with the amount varying by source and participant.

A word on this clone: Its antigen remains undetermined. Within one base of it there is no much larger clone, and no base qualities were kept.

The immunoSEQ Assay, a bias-controlled multiplex PCR, was used to amplify TCRbeta CDR3 regions from genomic DNA. The authors' pipeline ran thus. The number of nucleated cells in each sample was estimated by amplification of reference gene primers within the assay. To quantify the absolute abundance of each unique TCRbeta CDR3 rearrangement, sequence reads were collapsed and filtered. Productive Simpson clonality was computed per sample as the square root of Simpson's diversity index over productive rearrangements. TCRdb stores this immuneACCESS table with in-frame sequences only. Part of the clones is absent; in the studies checked, under half of the shortfall reflects unresolved V genes, and no reason is known for the rest. That table gives V, J and clone size, and the DNA gave D and trimming. The sample has about 180,000 clones on record, 70% to 90% of them singletons. Jointly, the top ten make up approximately 11% of the sample.

CDR1 MNHNY and CDR2 SVGAGI were looked up in the germline V gene (reference sequence). Relative to germline, V is 2 bases shorter and J is 2 bases shorter, with 4 bases between their ends. The cysteine opens and the phenylalanine closes a CDR3 of 13 amino acids. Only the CDR3 region is kept as DNA, spanning 39 bases read in frame from base 1. This chain is built from TRBV6-6 and TRBJ1-5; no D gene can be assigned with confidence. The receptor's source is a human donor with active or convalescent COVID-19. The donor label of this sample is uncertain. The material sequenced was peripheral blood. The DNA reads as follows: TGTGCCAGCAGTTACGCGGGCAATCAGCCCCAGCATTTT. Translated, this gives CASSYAGNQPQHF.